The rows below give T cell receptor beta chains drawn from one sample of a study of response to subunit inactivated influenza vaccine. One entry per CDR3 protein, called by TCRdb with MiXCR from the RT-PCR reads. In the table there are hundreds of thousands of distinct CDR3 sequences, about a sixth of which are singletons. The sequenced sample was PBMCs from blood, obtained 11 to 12 days after vaccination. Every receptor here comes from a middle-aged man who received an inactivated influenza vaccine. Each CDR3 is given with its conserved first and last residue. The order of the fields is J gene, clone size, V gene, D gene, CDR3 protein, CDR3 DNA. D genes are given only for firm matches. Size is stated for part of the rows, as once, few or many counts, or as a class when the clone is expanded.

TRBJ2-7,many,TRBV20-1,.,CSARRTEYEQYF,TGCAGTGCTAGAAGAACAGAGTACGAGCAGTACTTC
TRBJ1-6,.,TRBV10-3,.,CAISELNSPLHF,TGTGCCATCAGTGAATTAAATTCACCCCTCCACTTT
TRBJ2-7,.,TRBV10-3,.,CAISDGPTKAYEQYF,TGTGCCATCAGTGACGGGCCGACGAAGGCCTACGAGCAGTACTTC
TRBJ2-3,.,TRBV14,.,CASPRRGNTDTQYF,TGTGCCAGCCCCCGTCGGGGAAACACAGATACGCAGTATTTT
TRBJ2-7,few,TRBV20-1,TRBD2,CSASTGTSGTYEQYF,TGCAGTGCTAGCACCGGGACTAGCGGAACCTACGAGCAGTACTTC
TRBJ1-6,few,TRBV5-4,.,CASSLDVGTLRALHF,TGTGCCAGCAGCTTGGATGTAGGAACATTACGGGCCCTCCACTTT
TRBJ2-7,.,TRBV3-1,TRBD1,CASSGTGTYEQYF,TGTGCCAGCAGCGGGACAGGGACCTACGAGCAGTACTTC
TRBJ1-4,.,TRBV4-2,.,CASSQAEKNEKLFF,TGTGCCAGCAGCCAAGCGGAGAAAAATGAAAAACTGTTTTTT
TRBJ2-7,.,TRBV28,TRBD2,CASSSGLSGVLTYEQYF,TGTGCCAGCAGTTCCGGACTAAGCGGGGTGTTGACCTACGAGCAGTACTTC
TRBJ2-7,few,TRBV12-3/TRBV12-4,TRBD1,CASSWADRGAHEQYF,TGTGCCAGCAGCTGGGCGGACAGGGGGGCACACGAGCAGTACTTC
TRBJ1-5,.,TRBV6-1,.,CASSGRGGNQPQHF,TGTGCCAGCAGTGGCAGGGGCGGCAATCAGCCCCAGCATTTT
TRBJ2-3,.,TRBV6-1,.,CASSEREQGSTDTQYF,TGTGCCAGCAGTGAAAGGGAACAGGGAAGCACAGATACGCAGTATTTT
TRBJ2-3,.,TRBV20-1,TRBD2,CSGRGGVPDTQYF,TGCAGTGGGCGGGGGGGAGTTCCAGATACGCAGTATTTT
TRBJ2-7,.,TRBV5-1,TRBD1,CASSSGTGFHEQYF,TGCGCCAGCAGCTCCGGGACAGGGTTCCACGAGCAGTACTTC
TRBJ2-5,few,TRBV20-1,.,CSARWGRSPQETQYF,TGCAGTGCTAGATGGGGGAGGAGCCCCCAAGAGACCCAGTACTTC
TRBJ2-7,many,TRBV4-2,TRBD2,CASSPIAGAAYEQYF,TGTGCCAGCAGCCCCATAGCGGGGGCCGCCTACGAGCAGTACTTC
TRBJ2-7,.,TRBV7-2,.,CASSTQTVAEQYF,TGTGCCAGCAGCACTCAGACTGTCGCCGAGCAGTACTTC
TRBJ2-7,.,TRBV12-3/TRBV12-4,TRBD2,CASGSGRVYEQYF,TGTGCCAGCGGGAGCGGGAGGGTTTACGAGCAGTACTTC
TRBJ2-1,many,TRBV7-9,.,CASSLDGNNEQFF,TGTGCCAGCAGCTTGGATGGAAACAATGAGCAGTTCTTC
TRBJ2-7,.,TRBV7-2,TRBD1,CASSLTRDRGSYEQYF,TGTGCCAGCAGCTTAACCCGGGACAGGGGGTCCTACGAGCAGTACTTC
TRBJ2-4,few,TRBV5-1,.,CASSLAGLEKNIQYF,TGCGCCAGCAGCTTGGCCGGGCTAGAGAAAAACATTCAGTACTTC
TRBJ1-1,.,TRBV6-2/TRBV6-3,.,CASSYPMLDTEAFF,TGTGCCAGCAGTTACCCCATGTTGGACACTGAAGCTTTCTTT
TRBJ1-6,.,TRBV20-1,.,CSARVTQGDSPLHF,TGCAGTGCTAGAGTTACACAGGGTGATTCACCCCTCCACTTT
TRBJ2-3,many,TRBV29-1,TRBD2,CSVAMVAGGYTQYF,TGCAGCGTTGCAATGGTAGCGGGAGGTTATACGCAGTATTTT
TRBJ2-1,.,TRBV6-1,.,CASSDIISPYNEQFF,TGTGCCAGCAGTGATATAATTTCTCCTTACAATGAGCAGTTCTTC
TRBJ2-1,.,TRBV20-1,.,CSARVDSRYSYNEQFF,TGCAGTGCTAGGGTAGACTCCCGCTACTCCTACAATGAGCAGTTCTTC
TRBJ2-5,few,TRBV20-1,.,CSASPGNQETQYF,TGCAGTGCCTCCCCAGGGAATCAAGAGACCCAGTACTTC
TRBJ2-5,many,TRBV25-1,.,CASSRSRVQETQYF,TGTGCCAGCAGCAGAAGCAGGGTCCAAGAGACCCAGTACTTC
TRBJ2-3,few,TRBV4-1,.,CASSQDRYSTDTQYF,TGCGCCAGCAGCCAGGACAGATACAGCACAGATACGCAGTATTTT
TRBJ2-4,few,TRBV6-2/TRBV6-3,TRBD1,CASSSGTGGKNIQYF,TGTGCCAGCAGCTCCGGGACAGGGGGCAAAAACATTCAGTACTTC
TRBJ2-7,.,TRBV6-2/TRBV6-3,.,CASSRSRQETDNEQYF,TGTGCCAGCAGTCGAAGTAGACAGGAGACCGATAACGAGCAGTACTTC
TRBJ2-7,few,TRBV29-1,.,CSAEVNPYEQYF,TGCAGCGCCGAAGTGAACCCCTACGAGCAGTACTTC
TRBJ2-7,.,TRBV13,.,CASSSGQNYEQYF,TGTGCCAGCAGCTCCGGACAGAACTACGAGCAGTACTTC
TRBJ2-5,few,TRBV5-1,TRBD2,CASSPLRGVARVTQYF,TGCGCCAGCAGCCCCCTTCGGGGGGTAGCAAGAGTCACCCAGTACTTC
TRBJ1-1,few,TRBV6-2/TRBV6-3,.,CASGRQVVTEAFF,TGTGCCAGCGGAAGACAGGTTGTCACTGAAGCTTTCTTT
TRBJ2-1,.,TRBV14,TRBD2,CASSHNLGVTSPTYNEQFF,TGTGCCAGCAGCCACAATCTCGGCGTGACTAGCCCAACCTACAATGAGCAGTTCTTC
TRBJ2-7,.,TRBV12-3/TRBV12-4,TRBD1,CASSSWTGGHSYEQYF,TGTGCCAGCAGTTCCTGGACAGGGGGGCACTCCTACGAGCAGTACTTC
TRBJ2-7,.,TRBV9,TRBD2,CASSADGGLAAYEQYF,TGTGCCAGCAGCGCCGATGGGGGACTAGCGGCGTACGAGCAGTACTTC
TRBJ2-6,once,TRBV10-3,.,CAISTGANVLTF,TGTGCCATCAGTACTGGGGCCAACGTCCTGACTTTC
TRBJ1-6,.,TRBV7-2,TRBD1,CASSPRQGADSPLHF,TGTGCCAGCAGCCCCAGACAGGGAGCCGATTCACCCCTCCACTTT
TRBJ1-5,.,TRBV3-1,.,CASSQGDGYSNQPQHF,TGTGCCAGCAGCCAAGGGGACGGATATAGCAATCAGCCCCAGCATTTT
TRBJ2-1,many,TRBV29-1,.,CSVTLANEQFF,TGCAGCGTGACACTAGCCAATGAGCAGTTCTTC
TRBJ2-3,.,TRBV5-1,TRBD2,CASSLSGLATTTDTQYF,TGCGCCAGCAGCTTGTCGGGACTAGCGACTACCACAGATACGCAGTATTTT
TRBJ2-3,.,TRBV30,.,CACRTTRTDTQYF,TGTGCCTGCCGGACTACCCGCACAGATACGCAGTATTTT
TRBJ2-1,few,TRBV28,TRBD2,CASSPLAGDLLYNEQFF,TGTGCCAGCAGTCCCCTCGCGGGGGACCTTCTCTACAATGAGCAGTTCTTC
TRBJ2-2,.,TRBV6-2/TRBV6-3,.,CASTLQLVRGGELFF,TGTGCCAGCACCCTACAACTAGTTCGTGGCGGGGAGCTGTTTTTT
TRBJ2-2,.,TRBV15,.,CATSRPSSGELFF,TGTGCCACCAGCAGACCATCTAGCGGGGAGCTGTTTTTT
TRBJ2-1,few,TRBV20-1,TRBD2,CSARDGSGGATYNEQFF,TGCAGTGCTAGAGATGGTAGCGGGGGGGCCACCTACAATGAGCAGTTCTTC